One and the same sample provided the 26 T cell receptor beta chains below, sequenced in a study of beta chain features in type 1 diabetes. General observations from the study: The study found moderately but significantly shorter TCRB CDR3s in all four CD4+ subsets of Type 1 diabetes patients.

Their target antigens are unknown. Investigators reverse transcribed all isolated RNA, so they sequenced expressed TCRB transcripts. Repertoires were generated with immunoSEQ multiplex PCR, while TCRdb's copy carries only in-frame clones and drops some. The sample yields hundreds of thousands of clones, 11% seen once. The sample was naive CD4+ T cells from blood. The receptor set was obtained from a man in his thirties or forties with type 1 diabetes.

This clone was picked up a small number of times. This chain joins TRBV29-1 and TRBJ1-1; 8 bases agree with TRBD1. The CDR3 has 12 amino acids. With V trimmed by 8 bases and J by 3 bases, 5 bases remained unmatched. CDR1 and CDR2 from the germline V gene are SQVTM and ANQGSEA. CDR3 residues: CSTQGADTEAFF. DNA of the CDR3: TGCAGCACTCAGGGGGCCGACACTGAAGCTTTCTTT.

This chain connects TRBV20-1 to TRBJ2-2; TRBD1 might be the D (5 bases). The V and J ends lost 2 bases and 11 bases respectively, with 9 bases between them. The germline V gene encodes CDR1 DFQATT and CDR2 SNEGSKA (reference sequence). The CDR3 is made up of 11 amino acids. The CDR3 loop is CSARRQGELFF. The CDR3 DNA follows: TGCAGTGCTAGACGGCAGGGTGAGCTGTTTTTT.

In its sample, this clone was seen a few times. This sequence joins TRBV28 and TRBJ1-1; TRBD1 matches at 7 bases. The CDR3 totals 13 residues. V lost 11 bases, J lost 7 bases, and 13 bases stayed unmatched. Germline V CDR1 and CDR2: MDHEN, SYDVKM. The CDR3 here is CAGGTAQDDEAFF. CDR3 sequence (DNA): TGTGCCGGGGGGACAGCCCAGGATGATGAAGCTTTCTTT.

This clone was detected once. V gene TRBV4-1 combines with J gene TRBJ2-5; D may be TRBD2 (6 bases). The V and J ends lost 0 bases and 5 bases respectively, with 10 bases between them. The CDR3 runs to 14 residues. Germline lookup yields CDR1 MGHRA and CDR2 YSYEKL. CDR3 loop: CASSQEEGRETQYF. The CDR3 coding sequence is TGCGCCAGCAGCCAAGAGGAGGGGCGTGAGACCCAGTACTTC.

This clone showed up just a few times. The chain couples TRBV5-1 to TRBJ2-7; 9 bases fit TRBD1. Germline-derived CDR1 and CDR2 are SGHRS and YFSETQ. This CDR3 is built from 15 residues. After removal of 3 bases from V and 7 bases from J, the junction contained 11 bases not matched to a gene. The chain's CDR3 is CASSWTGTGLEEQYF. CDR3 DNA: TGCGCCAGCAGCTGGACCGGGACAGGGTTGGAGGAGCAGTACTTC.

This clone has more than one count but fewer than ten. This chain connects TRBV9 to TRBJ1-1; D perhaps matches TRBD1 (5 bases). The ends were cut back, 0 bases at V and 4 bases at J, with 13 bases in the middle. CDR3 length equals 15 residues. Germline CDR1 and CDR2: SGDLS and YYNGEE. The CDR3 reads CASSVVVTGGTEAFF. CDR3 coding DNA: TGTGCCAGCAGCGTAGTCGTCACAGGCGGCACTGAAGCTTTCTTT.

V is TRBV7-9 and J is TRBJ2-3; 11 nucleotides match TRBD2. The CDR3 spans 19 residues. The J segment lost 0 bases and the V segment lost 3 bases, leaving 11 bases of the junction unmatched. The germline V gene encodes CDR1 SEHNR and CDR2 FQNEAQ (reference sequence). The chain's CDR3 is CASSFTPWASGGSTDTQYF. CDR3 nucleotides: TGTGCCAGCAGCTTCACACCATGGGCTAGCGGGGGGAGCACAGATACGCAGTATTTT.

Here the CDR3 DNA reads TGTGCCAGCAGGGGAGGACAGGGGGCGGGGGAGACCCAGTACTTC. Translation: CASRGGQGAGETQYF. The chain links TRBV5-4 to TRBJ2-5, with 11 bases identical to TRBD1. The CDR3 runs 15 residues. The V segment lost 5 bases and the J segment 5 bases; nucleotides outside the gene matches: 8. Germline assignment: CDR1 SGHNT and CDR2 YYREEE (reference sequence).

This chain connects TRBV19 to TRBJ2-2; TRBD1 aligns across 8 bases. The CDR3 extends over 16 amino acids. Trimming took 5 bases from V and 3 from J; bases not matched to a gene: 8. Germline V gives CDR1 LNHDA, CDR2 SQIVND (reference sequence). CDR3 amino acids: CASSPGGLWYTGELFF. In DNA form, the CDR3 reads TGTGCCAGTAGTCCAGGGGGCTTGTGGTACACCGGGGAGCTGTTTTTT.

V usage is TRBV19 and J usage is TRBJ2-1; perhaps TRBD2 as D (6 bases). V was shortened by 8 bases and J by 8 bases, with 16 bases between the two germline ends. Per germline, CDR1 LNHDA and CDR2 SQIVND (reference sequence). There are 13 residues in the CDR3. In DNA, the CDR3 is TGTGCCAGTGCGGGAACAGCTCGGTATGAGCAGTTCTTC. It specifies CASAGTARYEQFF.

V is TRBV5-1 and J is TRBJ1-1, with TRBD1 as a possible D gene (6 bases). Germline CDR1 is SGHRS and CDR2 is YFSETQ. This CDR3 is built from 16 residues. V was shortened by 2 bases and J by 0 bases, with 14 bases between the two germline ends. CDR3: CASSFTPGTLNTEAFF. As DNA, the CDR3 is TGCGCCAGCAGCTTCACTCCCGGGACACTGAACACTGAAGCTTTCTTT.

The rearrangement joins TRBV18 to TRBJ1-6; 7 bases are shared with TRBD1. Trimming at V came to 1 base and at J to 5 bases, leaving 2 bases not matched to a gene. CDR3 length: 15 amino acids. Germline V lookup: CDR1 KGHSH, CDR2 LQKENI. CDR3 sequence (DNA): TGTGCCAGCTCACCACGCGACAGGGATAATTCACCCCTCCACTTT. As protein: CASSPRDRDNSPLHF.

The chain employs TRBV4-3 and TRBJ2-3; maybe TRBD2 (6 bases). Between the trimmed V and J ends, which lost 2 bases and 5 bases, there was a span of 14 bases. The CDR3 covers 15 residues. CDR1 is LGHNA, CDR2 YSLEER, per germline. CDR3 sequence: CASSQQTPGVDTQYF. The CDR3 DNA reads TGCGCCAGCAGCCAACAAACCCCGGGAGTAGATACGCAGTATTTT.

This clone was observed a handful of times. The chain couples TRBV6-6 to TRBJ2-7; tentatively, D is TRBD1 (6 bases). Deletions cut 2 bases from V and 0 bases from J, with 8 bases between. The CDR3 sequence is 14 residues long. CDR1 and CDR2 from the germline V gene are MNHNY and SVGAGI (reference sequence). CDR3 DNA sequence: TGTGCCAGCAGTTACGGACAGATCTCCTACGAGCAGTACTTC. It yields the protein CASSYGQISYEQYF.

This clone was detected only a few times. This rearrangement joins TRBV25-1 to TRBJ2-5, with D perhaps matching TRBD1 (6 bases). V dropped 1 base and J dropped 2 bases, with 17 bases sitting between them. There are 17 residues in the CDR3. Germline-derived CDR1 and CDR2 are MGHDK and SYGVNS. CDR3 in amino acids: CASSEFRTGMVQETQYF. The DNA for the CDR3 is TGTGCCAGCAGTGAATTTCGAACAGGGATGGTTCAAGAGACCCAGTACTTC.

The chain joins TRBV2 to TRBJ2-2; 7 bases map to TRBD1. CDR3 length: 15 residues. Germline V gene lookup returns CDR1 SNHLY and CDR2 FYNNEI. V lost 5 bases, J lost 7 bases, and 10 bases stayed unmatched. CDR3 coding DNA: TGTGCCAGCAGTCTTCCGGGGACAGCTTACGGGGAGCTGTTTTTT. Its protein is CASSLPGTAYGELFF.

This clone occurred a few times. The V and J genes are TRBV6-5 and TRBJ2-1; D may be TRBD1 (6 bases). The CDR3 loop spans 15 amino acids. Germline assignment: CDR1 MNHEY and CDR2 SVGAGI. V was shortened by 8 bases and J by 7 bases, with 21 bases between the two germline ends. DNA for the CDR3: TGTGCCAGCGGGCCTGGGACAAACTTGGTTAATGAGCAGTTCTTC. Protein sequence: CASGPGTNLVNEQFF.

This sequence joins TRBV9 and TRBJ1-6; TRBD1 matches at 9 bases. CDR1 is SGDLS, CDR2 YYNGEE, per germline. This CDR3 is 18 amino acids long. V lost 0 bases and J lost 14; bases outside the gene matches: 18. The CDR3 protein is CASSVDGGQGTWPEALHF. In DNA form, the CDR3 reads TGTGCCAGCAGCGTAGATGGGGGACAGGGAACCTGGCCGGAAGCCCTCCACTTT. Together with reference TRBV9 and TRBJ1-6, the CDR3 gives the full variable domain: DSGVTQTPKHLITATGQRVTLRCSPRSGDLSVYWYQQSLDQGLQFLIQYYNGEERAKGNILERFSAQQFPDLHSELNLSSLELGDSALYFCASSVDGGQGTWPEALHFGNGTRLTVT.

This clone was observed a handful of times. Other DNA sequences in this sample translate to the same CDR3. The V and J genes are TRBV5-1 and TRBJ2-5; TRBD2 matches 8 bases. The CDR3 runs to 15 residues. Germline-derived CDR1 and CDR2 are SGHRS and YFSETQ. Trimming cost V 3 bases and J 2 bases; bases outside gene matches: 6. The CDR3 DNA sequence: TGCGCCAGCAGCTCTACCGGGACTAGTCAAGAGACCCAGTACTTC. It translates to CASSSTGTSQETQYF. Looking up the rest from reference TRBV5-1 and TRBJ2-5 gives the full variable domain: KAGVTQTPRYLIKTRGQQVTLSCSPISGHRSVSWYQQTPGQGLQFLFEYFSETQRNKGNFPGRFSGRQFSNSRSEMNVSTLELGDSALYLCASSSTGTSQETQYFGPGTRLLVL.

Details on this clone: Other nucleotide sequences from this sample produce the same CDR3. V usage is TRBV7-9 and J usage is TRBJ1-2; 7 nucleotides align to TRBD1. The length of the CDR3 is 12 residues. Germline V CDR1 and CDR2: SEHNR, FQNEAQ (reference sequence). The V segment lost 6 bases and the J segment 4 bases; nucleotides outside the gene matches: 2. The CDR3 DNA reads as TGTGCCAGCAGTTGGGACAGCTATGGCTACACCTTC. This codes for CASSWDSYGYTF.

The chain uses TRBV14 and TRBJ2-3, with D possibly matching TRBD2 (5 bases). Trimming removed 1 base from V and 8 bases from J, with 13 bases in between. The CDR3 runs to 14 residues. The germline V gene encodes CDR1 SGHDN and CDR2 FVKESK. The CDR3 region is CASSQVYGVATQYF. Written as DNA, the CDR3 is TGTGCCAGCAGCCAAGTGTACGGGGTGGCTACGCAGTATTTT.

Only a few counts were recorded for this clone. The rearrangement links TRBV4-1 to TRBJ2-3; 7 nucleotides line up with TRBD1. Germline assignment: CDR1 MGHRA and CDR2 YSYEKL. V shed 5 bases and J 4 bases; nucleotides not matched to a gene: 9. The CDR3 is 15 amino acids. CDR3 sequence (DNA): TGCGCCAGCAGCAGCGGACAGGTTAAAGCAGATACGCAGTATTTT. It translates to CASSSGQVKADTQYF.

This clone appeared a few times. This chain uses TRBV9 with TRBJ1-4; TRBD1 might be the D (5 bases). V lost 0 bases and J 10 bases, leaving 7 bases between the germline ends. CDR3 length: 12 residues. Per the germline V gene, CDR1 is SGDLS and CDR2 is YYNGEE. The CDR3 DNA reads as TGTGCCAGCAGCGTAGTGGGGGGAAAACTGTTTTTT. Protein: CASSVVGGKLFF.

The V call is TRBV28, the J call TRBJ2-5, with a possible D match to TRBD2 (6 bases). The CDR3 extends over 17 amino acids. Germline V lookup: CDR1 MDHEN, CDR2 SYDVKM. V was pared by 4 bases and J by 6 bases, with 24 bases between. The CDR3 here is CASSSRTKKGLLKTQYF. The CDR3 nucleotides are TGTGCCAGCAGTTCCCGGACTAAAAAAGGCCTTCTGAAGACCCAGTACTTC. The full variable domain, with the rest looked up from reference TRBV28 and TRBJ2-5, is DVKVTQSSRYLVKRTGEKVFLECVQDMDHENMFWYRQDPGLGLRLIYFSYDVKMKEKGDIPEGYSVSREKKERFSLILESASTNQTSMYLCASSSRTKKGLLKTQYFGPGTRLLVL.

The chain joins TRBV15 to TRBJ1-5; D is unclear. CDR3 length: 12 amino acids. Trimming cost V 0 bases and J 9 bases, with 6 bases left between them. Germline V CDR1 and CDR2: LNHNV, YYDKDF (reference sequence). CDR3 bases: TGTGCCACCAGCAGAGATCAAGCGCCCCAGCATTTT. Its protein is CATSRDQAPQHF. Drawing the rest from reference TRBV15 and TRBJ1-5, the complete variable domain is DAMVIQNPRYQVTQFGKPVTLSCSQTLNHNVMYWYQQKSSQAPKLLFHYYDKDFNNEADTPDNFQSRRPNTSFCFLDIRSPGLGDTAMYLCATSRDQAPQHFGDGTRLSIL.

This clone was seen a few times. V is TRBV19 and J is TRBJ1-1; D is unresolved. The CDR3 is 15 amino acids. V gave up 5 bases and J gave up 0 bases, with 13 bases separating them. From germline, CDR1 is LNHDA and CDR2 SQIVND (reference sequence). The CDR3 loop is CASSARLRVNTEAFF. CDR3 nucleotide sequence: TGTGCCAGTAGTGCGAGGTTGAGGGTGAACACTGAAGCTTTCTTT.